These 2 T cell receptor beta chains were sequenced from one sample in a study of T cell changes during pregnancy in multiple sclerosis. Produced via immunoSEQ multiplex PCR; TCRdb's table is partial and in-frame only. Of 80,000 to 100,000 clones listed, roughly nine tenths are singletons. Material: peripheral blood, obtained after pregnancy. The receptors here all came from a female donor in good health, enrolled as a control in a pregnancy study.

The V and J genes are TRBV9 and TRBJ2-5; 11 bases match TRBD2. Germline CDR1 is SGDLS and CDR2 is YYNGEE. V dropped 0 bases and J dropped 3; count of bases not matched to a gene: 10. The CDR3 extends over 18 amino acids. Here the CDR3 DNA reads TGTGCCAGCAGCGTAGTTCCTAGCGGGGGGCCTAGAAAAGAGACCCAGTACTTC. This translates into CASSVVPSGGPRKETQYF. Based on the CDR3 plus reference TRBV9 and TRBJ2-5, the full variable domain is DSGVTQTPKHLITATGQRVTLRCSPRSGDLSVYWYQQSLDQGLQFLIQYYNGEERAKGNILERFSAQQFPDLHSELNLSSLELGDSALYFCASSVVPSGGPRKETQYFGPGTRLLVL.

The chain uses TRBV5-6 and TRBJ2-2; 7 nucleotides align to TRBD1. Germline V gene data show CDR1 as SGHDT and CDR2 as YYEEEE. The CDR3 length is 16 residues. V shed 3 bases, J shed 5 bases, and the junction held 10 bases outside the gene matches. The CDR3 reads CASSSLTSRGTGELFF. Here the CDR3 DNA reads TGTGCCAGCAGCTCCCTAACCAGCAGGGGGACCGGGGAGCTGTTTTTT.